Shown below are 20 T cell receptor beta chains from a single sample sequenced in a study of tumor-infiltrating lymphocytes in primary liver carcinoma. The template, about 540 ng total RNA, yielded TCR beta cDNA made with a constant-region primer. Libraries for TCR beta were built through three nested multiplex PCR rounds, which together made up a slightly modified ARM-PCR procedure. The first two PCR rounds used TRBV1-TRBV30 primers with a Cbeta primer, around 10 cycles each. One entry per CDR3 protein, called by TCRdb with MiXCR from the multiplex PCR reads. The repertoire holds roughly 330,000 distinct CDR3 sequences, with about two thirds as singletons. Alongside blood RNA obtained from unsorted whole blood, germline DNA was also extracted. The sequenced sample was peripheral blood. The receptors shown here come from a man between 40 and 49 years old with primary liver carcinoma and hepatitis B virus infection.

Notes on this clonotype: No conserved phenylalanine or tryptophan ends this CDR3, so it is likely a read error. V usage is TRBV5-5 and J usage is TRBJ2-7; D call uncertain. Per the germline V gene, CDR1 is SGHKS and CDR2 is YYEKEE (reference sequence). CDR3 length: 15 residues. Deletions cut 2 bases from V and 3 bases from J, with 15 bases between. CDR3 sequence reads: CASSFLTDRSYEQYL. CDR3 sequence (DNA): TGTGCCAGCAGCTTTTTAACGGATCGAAGCTACGAGCAGTACCTC.

Comments on this clonotype: Likely a read error: the CDR3 ends without its conserved phenylalanine or tryptophan. The chain couples TRBV4-1 to TRBJ2-7, with 10 bases identical to TRBD2. The CDR3 loop spans 15 amino acids. Germline CDR1 is MGHRA and CDR2 is YSYEKL. CDR3 bases: TGCGCCAGCAGCTCGCCTAGCGGGAGTGGTTACGATCAGTACTCC. It yields the protein CASSSPSGSGYDQYS.

Points on this clonotype: A much larger clone differs from this one at a single base, so this may be a read error. The J gene is TRBJ2-1, the V gene TRBV6-5; no clear D. Germline V lookup: CDR1 MNHEY, CDR2 SVGAGI. The CDR3 runs to 13 residues. The CDR3 loop reads CTSSALFGTGVLF. As DNA, the CDR3 is TGTACCAGCAGTGCACTTTTCGGCACTGGGGTCCTCTTC.

About this clonotype: One end of the junction does not line up with germline, which may come from a read error. The chain carries TRBV29-1 and TRBJ1-1; possibly TRBD1 for D (5 bases). The CDR3 length is 13 residues. The germline V gene encodes CDR1 SQVTM and CDR2 ANQGSEA. CDR3 amino acids: CSVEDDSSTEAFF. In nucleotides, the CDR3 is TGCAGCGTTGAAGATGACAGTAGCACTGAGGCTTTCTTT.

The V and J genes are TRBV4-1 and TRBJ1-2, with TRBD1 matching 7 bases. The CDR3 is made up of 13 amino acids. The germline V gene has CDR1 MGHRA and CDR2 YSYEKL. Unmatched junction bases numbered 7, after V lost 8 bases and J lost 4 bases. The CDR3 sequence: CASGLQGSYGYTF. For the CDR3, the DNA is TGCGCCAGCGGACTACAGGGGAGCTATGGCTACACCTTC.

The chain has TRBV11-2 and TRBJ2-5; a weak D match, TRBD2 (7 bases). The CDR3 is 13 amino acids. Germline CDR1 is SGHAT and CDR2 is FQNNGV. V was cut by 11 bases and J by 1 base, with 14 bases left in between. The CDR3 nucleotides are TGTGCCGGAGGGAGGGGGGCCCAAGAGACCCAGTACTTC. Residues: CAGGRGAQETQYF.

Comment on this clonotype: Since the CDR3 does not end with the conserved phenylalanine or tryptophan, this likely comes from a read error. The chain links TRBV6-1 to TRBJ2-2, with 8 nucleotides matching TRBD1. V was clipped by 0 bases and J by 4 bases; unmatched bases: 16. This CDR3 is 20 amino acids long. The V gene's germline CDR1 is MNHNS and CDR2 SASEGT. The DNA for the CDR3 is TGTGCCAGCAGTGAAGCTCACAGGACAGGGAGGTATCGGAGCACCGGGGAGCTGTTTCTT. Amino acids: CASSEAHRTGRYRSTGELFL.

As concerns this clonotype: A much larger clone lies a single base off, so this may be a read error. This rearrangement joins TRBV4-2 to TRBJ2-7; 7 bases map to TRBD2. This CDR3 has 16 amino acids. Per the germline V gene, CDR1 is LGHNA and CDR2 is YNFKEQ. V shed 4 bases and J 4 bases; nucleotides not matched to a gene: 13. CDR3 loop: CASSPETSGRVYEQYF. In DNA form, the CDR3 reads TGTGCCAGCAGCCCTGAAACTAGTGGGAGGGTTTACGAGCAGTACTTC.

About this clonotype: This sequence may be a read error, since a much larger clone differs from it by one base. The V and J genes are TRBV29-1 and TRBJ1-4; possible D gene TRBD1, 5 bases. Germline V gives CDR1 SQVTM, CDR2 ANQGSEA. CDR3 length: 11 residues. CDR3 amino acids: CSVGWGEKPFF. The CDR3 DNA sequence: TGCAGCGTTGGTTGGGGGGAAAAACCGTTTTTT.

This chain links TRBV4-1 with TRBJ2-2; D is perhaps TRBD1 (6 bases). V lost 0 bases to trimming and J lost 9 bases, with 14 bases between them. This CDR3 comprises 15 residues. The germline gives CDR1 MGHRA, CDR2 YSYEKL. CDR3 in DNA: TGCGCCAGCAGCCAAGATCGAGCAGGGGCGAGGGAGCTGTTTTTT. Amino acids: CASSQDRAGARELFF.

This clonotype was recorded a few times. This chain uses TRBV5-4 with TRBJ2-5; tentative D call: TRBD2 (6 bases). Germline V gene data show CDR1 as SGHNT and CDR2 as YYREEE (reference sequence). This CDR3 spans 15 amino acids. V lost 5 bases and J 7 bases, leaving 21 bases between the germline ends. The CDR3 region has the DNA TGTGCCAGCAGTCAGGACGTTAGCGGCCAGGGGACCCAGTACTTC. Encoded protein: CASSQDVSGQGTQYF.

With respect to this clonotype: Likely a read error: the CDR3 ends without its conserved phenylalanine or tryptophan. This chain uses TRBV29-1 with TRBJ2-1; D may be TRBD2 (5 bases). The germline V gene has CDR1 SQVTM and CDR2 ANQGSEA. The germline V and J ends were trimmed by 6 bases and 8 bases, with 20 bases remaining between them. The CDR3 totals 14 residues. CDR3 sequence: CSVHLPGMSDEQFL. Written as DNA, the CDR3 is TGCAGCGTCCATCTGCCGGGGATGAGCGATGAGCAGTTCCTC.

On this clonotype itself: Being one base from a much bigger clone, this may be a read error. The chain uses TRBV10-1 and TRBJ2-3, with D possibly TRBD1 on 6 matching bases. There are 13 residues in the CDR3. V was trimmed by 0 bases and J by 14 bases, leaving 15 bases between them. Germline values: CDR1 WNHNN, CDR2 SYGVQD (reference sequence). The CDR3 is CASSESMGALRYF. The CDR3 bases are TGCGCCAGCAGTGAGTCGATGGGGGCCCTGCGGTATTTT.

The V gene is TRBV4-1, the J gene TRBJ1-3; D call uncertain. The CDR3 consists of 17 residues. Germline V lookup: CDR1 MGHRA, CDR2 YSYEKL. Trimming cost V 6 bases and J 0 bases, with 18 bases left between them. CDR3 residues: CASRPLLNRNSGNTIYF. CDR3 sequence (DNA): TGCGCCAGCAGGCCGCTCCTCAATCGTAACTCTGGAAACACCATATATTTT.

This clonotype has only one observation. An end of the junction differs from the germline gene, which may be a read error. The chain employs TRBV11-2 and TRBJ1-2; D gene unclear. The germline V gene encodes CDR1 SGHAT and CDR2 FQNNGV. This CDR3 comprises 13 residues. CDR3 residues: CTSSSTWVNGYTF. For the CDR3, the DNA is TGTACCAGCAGCTCGACATGGGTGAATGGCTACACCTTC.

The rearrangement joins TRBV11-2 to TRBJ2-5, with a weak D call TRBD2 (5 bases). V was trimmed by 6 bases and J by 7 bases, leaving 15 bases between them. Germline CDR1 reads SGHAT; CDR2 reads FQNNGV. The CDR3 length is 13 residues. The CDR3 DNA reads as TGTGCCAGCAGTTTTCAAGGGAGTGGGACCCAGTACTTC. As protein: CASSFQGSGTQYF.

This clonotype was counted once. This rearrangement joins TRBV28 to TRBJ2-5; perhaps D is TRBD1 or TRBD2 (5 bases each). The CDR3 has 11 residues. Trimming left V 2 bases short and J 9 bases short, with 7 bases between. Germline V gives CDR1 MDHEN, CDR2 SYDVKM. Written as DNA, the CDR3 is TGTGCCAGCAGTTTAGGGGGTCCCCAGTACTTC. Its translation is CASSLGGPQYF.

Comment on this clonotype: A clone one base away is much larger, so this may be a read error. The V gene is TRBV29-1, the J gene TRBJ2-7; TRBD1 is a possible D gene (6 bases). Germline V gene sequence: CDR1 SQVTM, CDR2 ANQGSEA. The CDR3 loop spans 13 amino acids. CDR3 protein: CSVEGDTPYGQYF. As DNA, the CDR3 is TGCAGCGTCGAAGGGGACACGCCCTACGGGCAGTACTTC.

This clonotype came up once. One base away lies a much larger clone, so this may be a sequencing read error. The chain employs TRBV29-1 and TRBJ2-1; perhaps TRBD2 as D (5 bases). Between the trimmed V and J ends, which lost 0 bases and 0 bases, there was a span of 12 bases. This CDR3 has 16 residues. In germline, CDR1 is SQVTM, CDR2 ANQGSEA. CDR3 sequence (DNA): TGCAGCGTTGAAGATCCTGACCGGGACTCCTACAATGAGCAGTTCTTC. Protein sequence: CSVEDPDRDSYNEQFF.

This clonotype was picked up many times. This sequence joins TRBV6-2 or TRBV6-3 and TRBJ2-5, with 10 positions matching TRBD1. Germline CDR1 reads MNHEY; CDR2 reads SVGEGT. The V and J ends lost 6 bases and 5 bases, in that order; junction bases with no gene match: 9. This CDR3 has 15 amino acids. CDR3 in DNA: TGTGCCAGCAGGGTGACAGGGGGCGCGTACGAGACCCAGTACTTC. Translation: CASRVTGGAYETQYF.